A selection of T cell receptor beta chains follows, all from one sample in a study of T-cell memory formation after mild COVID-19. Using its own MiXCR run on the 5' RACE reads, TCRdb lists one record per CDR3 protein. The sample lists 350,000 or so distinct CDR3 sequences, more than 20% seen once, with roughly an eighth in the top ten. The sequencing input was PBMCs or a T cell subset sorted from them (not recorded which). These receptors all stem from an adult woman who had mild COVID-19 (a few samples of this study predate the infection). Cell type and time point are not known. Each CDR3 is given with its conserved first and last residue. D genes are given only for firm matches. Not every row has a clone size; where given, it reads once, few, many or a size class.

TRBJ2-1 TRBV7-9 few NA CASSLVGGVGNEQFF TGTGCCAGCAGCTTAGTCGGCGGGGTGGGCAATGAGCAGTTCTTC
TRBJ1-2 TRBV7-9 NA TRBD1 CASSLQGANNYGYTF TGTGCCAGCAGCTTACAGGGGGCAAATAACTATGGCTACACCTTC
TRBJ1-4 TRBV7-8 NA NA CASRQFAGTTGEKLFF TGTGCCAGCAGACAATTCGCCGGGACAACAGGGGAAAAACTGTTTTTT
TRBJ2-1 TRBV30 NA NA CAWVSGQGLNEQFF TGTGCCTGGGTATCGGGTCAGGGGTTGAATGAGCAGTTCTTC
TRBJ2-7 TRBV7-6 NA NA CASSDEFNEQYF TGTGCCAGCAGCGATGAGTTTAACGAGCAGTACTTC
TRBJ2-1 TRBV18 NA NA CASSISGDEQFF TGTGCCAGCTCAATTTCCGGCGATGAGCAGTTCTTC
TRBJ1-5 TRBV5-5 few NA CASSKGQNNQPQHF TGTGCCAGCAGCAAAGGACAGAACAATCAGCCCCAGCATTTT
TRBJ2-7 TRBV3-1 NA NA CASSQGVSVQYF TGTGCCAGCAGCCAAGGGGTCTCCGTGCAGTACTTC
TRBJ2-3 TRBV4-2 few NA CASTEGPSTDTQYF TGTGCCAGCACTGAGGGGCCTAGCACAGATACGCAGTATTTT
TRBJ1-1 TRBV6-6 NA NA CSSSYPTLGRGNTEAFF TGTTCCAGCAGTTACCCCACGCTAGGGCGGGGGAACACTGAAGCTTTCTTT
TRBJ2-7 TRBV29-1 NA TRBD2 CSVGTAGVEQYF TGCAGCGTTGGTACGGCGGGAGTCGAGCAGTACTTC
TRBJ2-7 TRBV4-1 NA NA CASSQDPGSRASYEQYF TGCGCCAGCAGCCAAGATCCGGGTTCGAGGGCCTCCTACGAGCAGTACTTC
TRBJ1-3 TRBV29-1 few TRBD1 CSVKTGGRNTIYF TGCAGCGTGAAGACAGGGGGCCGAAACACCATATATTTT
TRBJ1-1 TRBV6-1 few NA CASSEARNTEAFF TGTGCCAGCAGTGAAGCTAGAAACACTGAAGCTTTCTTT
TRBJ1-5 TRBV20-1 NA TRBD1 CSARQGGRPPQHF TGCAGTGCAAGACAGGGTGGGCGGCCGCCCCAGCATTTT
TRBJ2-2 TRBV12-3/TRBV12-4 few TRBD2 CASSLPPGGAETGELFF TGTGCCAGCAGTTTACCGCCCGGGGGGGCCGAGACCGGGGAGCTGTTTTTT
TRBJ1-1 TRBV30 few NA CAWSGTGTEAFF TGTGCCTGGAGTGGTACAGGGACTGAAGCTTTCTTT
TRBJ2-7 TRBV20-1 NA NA CSARDRQNYYEQYF TGCAGTGCTAGAGATCGTCAGAACTATTACGAGCAGTACTTC
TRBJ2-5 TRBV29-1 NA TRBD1 CSVEGDRASGLETQYF TGCAGCGTTGAAGGTGACAGGGCGTCGGGTTTGGAGACCCAGTACTTC
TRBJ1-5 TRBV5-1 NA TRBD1 CASSAGTGNQPQHF TGCGCCAGCAGCGCAGGGACAGGGAATCAGCCCCAGCATTTT